The entry below describes one T cell receptor beta chain. Its antigen is not known. Sequencing used immunoSEQ multiplex PCR; TCRdb keeps in-frame clones, though not all of them. Of some 22,000 clones listed, roughly nine tenths are singletons. The data originate from a study of chemoradiotherapy in HPV16-positive cancers. Study-wide results and caveats: HPV-specific T cells were functionally defined from only two HPV16-positive patients. Non-HPV-specific T cells did not expand in tumors during treatment, whereas candidate HPV-specific clones and E7-related motifs did.

Trimming at V came to 6 bases and at J to 8 bases, leaving 5 bases not matched to a gene. Germline V gene lookup returns CDR1 SQVTM and CDR2 ANQGSEA. The CDR3 runs to 14 residues. This receptor was taken from a human donor with HPV-associated anogenital cancer. The gene calls are TRBV29-1 and TRBJ1-6, with TRBD1 matching 12 bases. This specimen consisted of blood, obtained from a patient who underwent chemoradiotherapy. The CDR3 nucleotides read TGCAGCGTCCAGGGACAGGGGGCTGATTCACCCCTCCACTTT. It specifies CSVQGQGADSPLHF.